The sequence of this TCR beta chain was determined in a study of T-cell reconstitution after alpha-beta-depleted transplantation in children. Study-wide results and limits: Surviving thymic progenitors and recipient T cells were the source of high TCRbeta diversity at day 60 in some patients. Among T cells one year after transplant, newly produced cells accounted for most counts and diversity. Roughly two months post-transplant, alpha-beta T cells reportedly originated from several hundred graft clones that had expanded.

Unique molecular identifiers featured in how the TCRbeta library was prepared. TCRdb reprocessed the PCR reads with MiXCR, giving one entry per CDR3 protein. This table holds more than 15,000 distinct CDR3 sequences, about an eighth found once. This clonotype has more than one count but fewer than ten. Its antigen is as yet unknown. The CDR3 loop spans 15 amino acids. The germline V gene encodes CDR1 LGHDT and CDR2 YNNKEL (reference sequence). Deletions cut 0 bases from V and 5 bases from J, with 11 bases between. The origin of this receptor is a boy younger than two who had a stem cell transplant for Wiskott-Aldrich syndrome, so the T cells may come from the graft donor. The specimen comprised PBMCs, mostly from graft donor cells, sampled 180 days after TCRalphabeta/CD19-depleted stem cell transplant. The J gene is TRBJ2-1, the V gene TRBV3-1; D remains ambiguous. CDR3 coding DNA: TGTGCCAGCAGCCAAGAAGGCCTAGAAAACAATGAGCAGTTCTTC. Translating gives CASSQEGLENNEQFF.